A single sample gave rise to the 8 T cell receptor beta chains below, sequenced in a study of T cell repertoires in ileal Crohn's disease. Sequenced by immunoSEQ multiplex PCR; TCRdb stores in-frame clones only, minus some. The sample has some 16,000 clones, more than 80% seen once. Material: ileal tissue. Source of these receptors: an adult with Crohn's disease.

This chain uses TRBV4-1 with TRBJ1-4; weak D call: TRBD1 (6 bases). The CDR3 sequence is 16 residues long. Trimming removed 2 bases from V and 7 bases from J, with 17 bases in between. Germline CDR1 reads MGHRA; CDR2 reads YSYEKL. The CDR3 loop reads CASSQYNTGMGEKLFF. DNA of the CDR3: TGCGCCAGCAGCCAATACAACACAGGGATGGGTGAAAAACTGTTTTTT.

The J gene is TRBJ1-2, the V gene TRBV7-6; TRBD1 aligns across 11 bases. The CDR3 has 14 amino acids. In germline, CDR1 is SGHVS, CDR2 FNYEAQ. V lost 1 base, J lost 6 bases, and 1 base stayed unmatched. CDR3 amino acids: CASSLGDRGDGYTF. CDR3 sequence (DNA): TGTGCCAGCAGCTTAGGGGACAGGGGGGATGGCTACACCTTC.

The chain links TRBV30 to TRBJ2-2, with D possibly TRBD2 on 5 matching bases. With 1 base removed from V and 7 bases from J, the gap between germline ends came to 13 bases. The CDR3 sequence is 14 residues long. Germline V CDR1 and CDR2: GTSNPN, SVGIG (reference sequence). CDR3 sequence (DNA): TGTGCCTGGAGTGCACACTCGGGGTTCGGGGAGCTGTTTTTT. Amino acids: CAWSAHSGFGELFF.

This clone came up once. The rearrangement uses TRBV29-1 and TRBJ2-1; D might be TRBD2 (5 bases). The CDR3 totals 12 residues. The germline gives CDR1 SQVTM, CDR2 ANQGSEA. The CDR3 nucleotides read TGCACCACCAAGTCGGGATACAATGAGCAGTTCTTC. Encoded protein: CTTKSGYNEQFF.

The chain employs TRBV5-6 and TRBJ1-6; D perhaps matches TRBD1 (6 bases). Per germline, CDR1 SGHDT and CDR2 YYEEEE. The V gene lost 2 bases and the J gene lost 1 base, with 13 bases spanning the gap. The CDR3 is 17 residues long. This CDR3 reads CASSFRGSKSYNSPLHF. The CDR3, as DNA: TGTGCCAGCAGCTTTAGGGGGTCAAAGTCCTATAATTCACCCCTCCACTTT.

The CDR3 nucleotides are TGTGCCAGCAGCTTGGGGGACAGCAGCCCTAGCACAGATACGCAGTATTTT. Translated, it gives CASSLGDSSPSTDTQYF. The chain couples TRBV5-8 to TRBJ2-3, with TRBD1 matching over 7 bases. This CDR3 contains 17 residues. The germline V gene has CDR1 SGHTS and CDR2 YDEGEE. Trimming at V came to 0 bases and at J to 0 bases, leaving 7 bases not matched to a gene.

The chain recombines TRBV7-6 with TRBJ2-2; TRBD2 matches 7 bases. The CDR3 has 14 amino acids. Germline V CDR1 and CDR2: SGHVS, FNYEAQ. V shed 0 bases and J 6 bases; nucleotides not matched to a gene: 1. This CDR3 reads CASSLAGGAGELFF. As DNA, the CDR3 is TGTGCCAGCAGCTTAGCTGGGGGGGCCGGGGAGCTGTTTTTT.

This rearrangement joins TRBV7-9 to TRBJ1-3; maybe TRBD1 (6 bases). CDR3 length: 15 residues. Germline CDR1 is SEHNR and CDR2 is FQNEAQ (reference sequence). Trimming shortened V by 6 bases and J by 4 bases, and 16 bases separated the two germline ends. CDR3 DNA: TGTGCCAGCAGACCACAGGGTGGATCCGGAAACACCATATATTTT. It yields the protein CASRPQGGSGNTIYF. The variable domain in full, with the rest retrieved from reference TRBV7-9 and TRBJ1-3, is DTGVSQNPRHKITKRGQNVTFRCDPISEHNRLYWYRQTLGQGPEFLTYFQNEAQLEKSRLLSDRFSAERPKGSFSTLEIQRTEQGDSAMYLCASRPQGGSGNTIYFGEGSWLTVV.